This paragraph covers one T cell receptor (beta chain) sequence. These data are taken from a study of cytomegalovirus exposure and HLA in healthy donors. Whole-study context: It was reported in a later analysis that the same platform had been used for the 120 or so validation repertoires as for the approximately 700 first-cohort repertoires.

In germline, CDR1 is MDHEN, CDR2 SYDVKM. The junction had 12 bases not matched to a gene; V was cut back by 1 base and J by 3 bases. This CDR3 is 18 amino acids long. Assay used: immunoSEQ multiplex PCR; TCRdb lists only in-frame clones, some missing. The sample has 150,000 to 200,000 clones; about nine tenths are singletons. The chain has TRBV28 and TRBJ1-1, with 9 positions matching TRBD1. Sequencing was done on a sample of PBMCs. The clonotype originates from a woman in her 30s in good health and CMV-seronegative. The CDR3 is CASSLFGTGSPVYTEAFF. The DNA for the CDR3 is TGTGCCAGCAGTTTATTTGGGACAGGGAGTCCAGTTTACACTGAAGCTTTCTTT.